The 10 T cell receptor beta chains listed next were all sequenced from one sample in a study of blood T cell repertoires in COVID-19. This table comes from immunoSEQ multiplex PCR, and its TCRdb copy is limited to in-frame clones, with some not included. Among roughly 340,000 clones listed, 75% to 90% were seen once. The sequenced sample consisted of PBMCs or T cells enriched from blood (not recorded which). The receptors shown here come from a man between 18 and 35 years old who had recovered from COVID-19.

The chain couples TRBV6-6 to TRBJ2-1; tentative D call: TRBD2 (7 bases). Trimming took 5 bases from V and 4 from J, leaving 18 bases between them. CDR1 and CDR2 (germline): MNHNY, SVGAGI (reference sequence). The CDR3 length is 16 residues. CDR3 in DNA: TGTGCCAGCAGTGGGGGCGGGCTAGCGGCTTACAATGAGCAGTTCTTC. Protein sequence: CASSGGGLAAYNEQFF.

The chain recombines TRBV7-2 with TRBJ1-6, with D perhaps TRBD1 (5 bases). There are 15 residues in the CDR3. Trimming cost V 4 bases and J 9 bases, with 16 bases left between them. Germline V gene data show CDR1 as SGHTA and CDR2 as FQGNSA. DNA of the CDR3: TGTGCCAGCAGCTACACCGGGACTCCTAGTTCACCCCTCCACTTT. Protein product: CASSYTGTPSSPLHF. The full variable domain, completed using reference TRBV7-2 and TRBJ1-6, is GAGVSQSPSNKVTEKGKDVELRCDPISGHTALYWYRQSLGQGLEFLIYFQGNSAPDKSGLPSDRFSAERTGGSVSTLTIQRTQQEDSAVYLCASSYTGTPSSPLHFGNGTRLTVT.

The chain carries TRBV2 and TRBJ1-6; D unclear. The CDR3 spans 12 residues. The germline CDR1 and CDR2 sequences are SNHLY and FYNNEI. The V end lost 10 bases, the J end lost 7 bases, and 11 bases lay between the germline ends. The DNA of the CDR3 is TGTGCCACCAAGAGGGCCAATTCACCCCTCCACTTT. It encodes CATKRANSPLHF.

The J gene is TRBJ2-2, the V gene TRBV19, with a possible D match to TRBD1 (5 bases). Germline V gene lookup returns CDR1 LNHDA and CDR2 SQIVND (reference sequence). CDR3 size: 11 residues. The V end was cut by 8 bases, the J end by 5 bases, with 6 bases between. CDR3 nucleotides: TGTGCCAGTCAGGGTACCGGGGAGCTGTTTTTT. Residues: CASQGTGELFF.

The V gene is TRBV6-6, the J gene TRBJ1-1; D uncertain. Between the trimmed V and J ends, which lost 0 bases and 1 base, there was a span of 9 bases. The germline V gene has CDR1 MNHNY and CDR2 SVGAGI (reference sequence). The CDR3 extends over 15 amino acids. The CDR3 DNA reads as TGTGCCAGCAGTTACTCTCGGGATAAGAACACTGAAGCTTTCTTT. This sequence encodes CASSYSRDKNTEAFF.

The chain uses TRBV7-2 and TRBJ1-2; 7 positions agree with TRBD1. After removal of 5 bases from V and 3 bases from J, the junction contained 12 bases not matched to a gene. Germline values: CDR1 SGHTA, CDR2 FQGNSA. This CDR3 has 16 amino acids. The CDR3, as DNA: TGTGCCAGCAGCCTCCCCCCGGACAGGCACTACTATGGCTACACCTTC. Translated, it gives CASSLPPDRHYYGYTF. Full variable domain (rest looked up from reference TRBV7-2 and TRBJ1-2): GAGVSQSPSNKVTEKGKDVELRCDPISGHTALYWYRQSLGQGLEFLIYFQGNSAPDKSGLPSDRFSAERTGGSVSTLTIQRTQQEDSAVYLCASSLPPDRHYYGYTFGSGTRLTVV.

The chain links TRBV6-2 or TRBV6-3 to TRBJ2-7, with D possibly matching TRBD1 (5 bases). Per the germline V gene, CDR1 is MNHEY and CDR2 is SVGEGT. V lost 5 bases and J 2 bases, leaving 13 bases between the germline ends. The CDR3 is 14 residues long. CDR3 sequence: CASSHRLSTYEQYF. As DNA, the CDR3 is TGTGCCAGCAGTCACAGGCTTAGCACCTACGAGCAGTACTTC.

This clone was seen only once. CDR3 DNA sequence: TGTGCCAGCAGTCCAGGCTTCGCTGAAGCTTTCTTT. It codes for CASSPGFAEAFF. V and J are TRBV12-3 or TRBV12-4 and TRBJ1-1; D gene unclear. This CDR3 is built from 12 residues. V was trimmed by 5 bases and J by 6 bases, leaving 10 bases between them.

The chain combines TRBV7-9 with TRBJ2-7; tentative D call: TRBD2 (7 bases). Germline V lookup: CDR1 SEHNR, CDR2 FQNEAQ (reference sequence). The CDR3 extends over 13 amino acids. V was trimmed by 6 bases and J by 3 bases, leaving 12 bases between them. CDR3 amino acids: CASRAGAGYEQYF. CDR3 in DNA: TGTGCCAGCAGGGCGGGGGCTGGCTACGAGCAGTACTTC.

This CDR3 reads CASSAKTRTGRIYTHLSNQPQHF. The DNA of the CDR3 is TGTGCCAGCAGTGCGAAAACCCGGACAGGGAGGATTTACACTCACCTTAGCAATCAGCCCCAGCATTTT. The chain carries TRBV2 and TRBJ1-5, with 8 bases matching TRBD1. The trim removed 4 bases at V and 0 bases at J, leaving 26 bases unmatched. The CDR3 consists of 23 residues. Per germline, CDR1 SNHLY and CDR2 FYNNEI.